This T cell receptor beta chain was captured in a study of a mutant IDH1 vaccine in newly diagnosed glioma. Study-wide context: In some groups vaccination began 4-6 weeks post-radiotherapy; others received it with temozolomide. Study-level results: Seemingly, pseudoprogression had no relation to changes in the top peripheral T cell clonotypes.

This CDR3 is 14 amino acids long. Trimming removed 0 bases from V and 6 bases from J, with 7 bases in between. The germline V gene has CDR1 SGHDT and CDR2 YYEEEE. The protocol was immunoSEQ multiplex PCR, while the TCRdb copy is restricted to in-frame clones and leaves out a portion. The sample contains about 54,000 clones, around 83% of which appear only once. Remarks on this clone: Its antigen remains unidentified.

Documented time point: week 47, end of study. The study gave 300 ug of mutant IDH1 20-mer peptide per vaccine dose, with topical imiquimod. Sequencing used PBMCs, obtained from a glioma patient whose treatment included an IDH1 peptide vaccine. The rearrangement uses TRBV5-6 and TRBJ1-6; D is undetermined. This clonotype was obtained from a woman between 50 and 59 years old with glioma. CDR3: CASSLGTVNSPLHF. The DNA of the CDR3 is TGTGCCAGCAGCTTGGGAACAGTTAATTCACCCCTCCACTTT.